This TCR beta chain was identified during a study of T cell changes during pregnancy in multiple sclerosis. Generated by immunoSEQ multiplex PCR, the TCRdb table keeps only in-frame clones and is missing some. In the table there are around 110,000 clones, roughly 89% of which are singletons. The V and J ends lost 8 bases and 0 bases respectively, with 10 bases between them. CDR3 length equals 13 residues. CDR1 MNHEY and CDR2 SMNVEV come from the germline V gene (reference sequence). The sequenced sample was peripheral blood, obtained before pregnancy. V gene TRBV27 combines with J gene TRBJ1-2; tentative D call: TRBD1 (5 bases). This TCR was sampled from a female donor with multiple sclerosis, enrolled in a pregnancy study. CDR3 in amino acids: CASGQGPNYGYTF. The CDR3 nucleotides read TGTGCCAGCGGCCAGGGTCCTAACTATGGCTACACCTTC.